Listed below are T cell receptor beta chains from one sample, sequenced in a study of blood T cell repertoires in COVID-19. The assay was immunoSEQ multiplex PCR, and TCRdb's table has in-frame clones only and misses some. The data show over 70,000 clones, approximately 77% seen once. Sample: peripheral blood. The receptors were gathered from a woman of 80 years or more with acute or convalescent COVID-19. The conserved cysteine and the conserved F or W are not part of the CDR3 here. Each record gives: V gene, CDR3 length, J gene, CDR3 protein.

>TRBV7-2|15|TRBJ2-1
ASSSDRGPSSYNEQF
>TRBV5-6|14|TRBJ2-7
ASSTWTSGGYHEQY
>TRBV3-1/TRBV3-2|11|TRBJ1-2
ASSPGGGSGYT
>TRBV3-1/TRBV3-2|10|TRBJ1-6
ASSSTGPPLH
>TRBV5-4|12|TRBJ2-7
ASSPWTSSYEQY
>TRBV2|13|TRBJ2-7
ASSEAGLARREQY
>TRBV7-9|12|TRBJ2-1
ASRKAGDYNEQF
>TRBV5-4|13|TRBJ2-2
ASSRVGVITGELF
>TRBV27|11|TRBJ2-7
ASSSRGSYEQY
>TRBV3-1/TRBV3-2|13|TRBJ2-7
ASSPTLAEGYEQY
>TRBV27|11|TRBJ2-7
ASMRQGSDEQY
>TRBV29-1|12|TRBJ2-1
SVRAGGSYNEQF
>TRBV19|14|TRBJ1-5
ATDRGGDTYNQPQH
>TRBV28|13|TRBJ2-7
ASTRYMGLGYEQY
>TRBV15|10|TRBJ2-5
ATSRDWDNSD
>TRBV5-4|15|TRBJ2-3
ASSPGTSGGRGDTQY
>TRBV30|15|TRBJ1-5
AWSVQRGGGINQPQH